The clone carrying this T cell receptor beta chain came up a few times. Its antigen remains unknown. Using RNA template, CDR3s of TCR alpha and beta were amplified with iRepertoire arm-PCR. One-step reverse transcription and amplification started from approximately 100-400 ng of tissue mRNA or PBMC total RNA. Each CDR3 protein gets one entry after TCRdb re-called the multiplex PCR reads with MiXCR. The sample lists a few hundred thousand distinct CDR3 sequences, roughly 41% occurring once. The data originate from a study of glioma-infiltrating T cells. Whole-study context: Presurgical dexamethasone in glioma patients lasted six or fewer days.

The study's findings and limits: Shared blood CDR3 signature motifs marked patients with low tissue-blood divergence.

The CDR3 contains 12 residues. V was pared by 1 base and J by 6 bases, with 6 bases between. CDR1 is LGHDT and CDR2 is YNNKEL in the germline V gene (reference sequence). The sample taken for sequencing was glioma tissue, nonneoplastic brain tissue, or PBMCs (not recorded which). The clonotype comes from a human donor with low-grade glioma or glioblastoma, undergoing nonglioma brain surgery, or in good health (not recorded which). The genes are TRBV3-1 and TRBJ1-2, with unresolved D. CDR3 protein: CASSQGSHGYTF. The CDR3 DNA follows: TGTGCCAGCAGCCAAGGCAGCCATGGCTACACCTTC. Combining the CDR3 with reference TRBV3-1 and TRBJ1-2 gives the whole variable domain DTAVSQTPKYLVTQMGNDKSIKCEQNLGHDTMYWYKQDSKKFLKIMFSYNNKELIINETVPNRFSPKSPDKAHLNLHINSLELGDSAVYFCASSQGSHGYTFGSGTRLTVV.